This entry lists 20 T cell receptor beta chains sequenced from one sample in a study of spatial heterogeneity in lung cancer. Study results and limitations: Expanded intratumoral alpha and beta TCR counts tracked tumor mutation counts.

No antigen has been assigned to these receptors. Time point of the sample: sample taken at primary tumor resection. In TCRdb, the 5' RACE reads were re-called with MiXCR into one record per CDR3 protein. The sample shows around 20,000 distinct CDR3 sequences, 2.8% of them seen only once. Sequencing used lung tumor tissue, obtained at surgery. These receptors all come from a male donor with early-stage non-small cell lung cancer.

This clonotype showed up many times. The CDR3 loop reads CAISPTGAPDTQYF. The CDR3 bases are TGTGCCATCAGTCCAACAGGGGCCCCGGATACGCAGTATTTT. This sequence joins TRBV10-3 and TRBJ2-3, with 7 nucleotides matching TRBD1. The CDR3 contains 14 residues. The trim removed 5 bases at V and 6 bases at J, leaving 8 bases unmatched. Germline assignment: CDR1 ENHRY and CDR2 SYGVKD.

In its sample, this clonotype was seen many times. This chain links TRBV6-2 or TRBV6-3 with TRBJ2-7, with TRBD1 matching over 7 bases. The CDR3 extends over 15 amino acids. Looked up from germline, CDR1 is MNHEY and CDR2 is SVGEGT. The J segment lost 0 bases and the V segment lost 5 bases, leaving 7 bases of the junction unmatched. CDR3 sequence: CASSSPGQISYEQYF. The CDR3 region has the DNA TGTGCCAGCAGTAGCCCGGGACAGATCTCCTACGAGCAGTACTTC.

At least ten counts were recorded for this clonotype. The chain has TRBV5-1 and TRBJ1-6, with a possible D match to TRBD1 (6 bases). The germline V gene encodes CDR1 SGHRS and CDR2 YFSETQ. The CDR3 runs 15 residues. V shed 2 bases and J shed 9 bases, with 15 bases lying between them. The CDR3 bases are TGCGCCAGCAGCTTAAGTTCAGGGGAAGGTTCACCCCTCCACTTT. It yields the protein CASSLSSGEGSPLHF.

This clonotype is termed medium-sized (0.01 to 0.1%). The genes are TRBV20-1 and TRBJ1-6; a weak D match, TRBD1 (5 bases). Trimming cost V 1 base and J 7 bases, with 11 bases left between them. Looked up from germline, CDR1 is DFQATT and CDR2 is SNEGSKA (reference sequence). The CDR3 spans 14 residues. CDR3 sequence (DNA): TGCAGTGCTAGAGGAGGGTCAGGGAATTCACCCCTCCACTTT. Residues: CSARGGSGNSPLHF.

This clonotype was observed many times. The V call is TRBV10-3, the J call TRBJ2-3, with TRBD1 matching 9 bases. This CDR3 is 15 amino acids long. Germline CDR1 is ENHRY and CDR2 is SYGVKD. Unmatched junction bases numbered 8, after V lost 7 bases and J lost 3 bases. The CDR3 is CAITPGTGRTDTQYF. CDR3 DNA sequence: TGTGCCATCACCCCCGGGACAGGGAGAACAGATACGCAGTATTTT.

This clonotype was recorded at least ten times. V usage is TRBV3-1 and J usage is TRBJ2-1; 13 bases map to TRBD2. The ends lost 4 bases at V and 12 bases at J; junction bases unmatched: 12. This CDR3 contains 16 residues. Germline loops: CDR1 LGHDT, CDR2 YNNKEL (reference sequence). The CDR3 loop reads CASSPGLAGPEGWQFF. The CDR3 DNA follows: TGTGCCAGCAGCCCGGGACTAGCGGGACCTGAAGGTTGGCAGTTCTTC.

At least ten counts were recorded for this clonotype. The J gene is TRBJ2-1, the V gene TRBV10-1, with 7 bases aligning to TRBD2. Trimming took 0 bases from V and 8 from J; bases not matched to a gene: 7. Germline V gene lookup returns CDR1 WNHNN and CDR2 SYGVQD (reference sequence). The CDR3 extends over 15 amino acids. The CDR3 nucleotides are TGCGCCAGCAGTGAGTCAAATAGGGGAGGGGATGAGCAGTTCTTC. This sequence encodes CASSESNRGGDEQFF.

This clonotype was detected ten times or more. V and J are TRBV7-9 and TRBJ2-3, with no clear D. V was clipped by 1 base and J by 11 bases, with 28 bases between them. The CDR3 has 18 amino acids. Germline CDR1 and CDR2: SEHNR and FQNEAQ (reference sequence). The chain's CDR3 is CASSLGEEWGRWIRMQYF. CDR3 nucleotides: TGTGCCAGCAGCTTAGGAGAGGAATGGGGTAGGTGGATACGCATGCAGTATTTT.

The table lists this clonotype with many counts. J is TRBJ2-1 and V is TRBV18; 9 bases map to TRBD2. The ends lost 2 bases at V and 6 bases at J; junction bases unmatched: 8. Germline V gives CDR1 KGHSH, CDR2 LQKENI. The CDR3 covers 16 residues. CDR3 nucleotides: TGTGCCAGCTCACCAATTCGGCTAGCGGGAAGCAATGAGCAGTTCTTC. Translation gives CASSPIRLAGSNEQFF.

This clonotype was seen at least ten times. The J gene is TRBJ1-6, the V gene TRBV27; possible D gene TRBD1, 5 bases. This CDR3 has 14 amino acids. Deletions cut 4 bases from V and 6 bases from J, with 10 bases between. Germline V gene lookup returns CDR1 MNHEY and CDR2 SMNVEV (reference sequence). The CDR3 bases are TGTGCCAGCAGTTCAGGGACCTTTAATTCACCCCTCCACTTT. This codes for CASSSGTFNSPLHF.

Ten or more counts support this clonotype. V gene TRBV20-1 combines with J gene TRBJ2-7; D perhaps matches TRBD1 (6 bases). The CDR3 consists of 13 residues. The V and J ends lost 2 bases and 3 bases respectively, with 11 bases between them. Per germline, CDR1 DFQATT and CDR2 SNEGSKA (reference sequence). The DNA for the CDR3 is TGCAGTGCTAGAAGCGGACAGAACTACGAGCAGTACTTC. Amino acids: CSARSGQNYEQYF.

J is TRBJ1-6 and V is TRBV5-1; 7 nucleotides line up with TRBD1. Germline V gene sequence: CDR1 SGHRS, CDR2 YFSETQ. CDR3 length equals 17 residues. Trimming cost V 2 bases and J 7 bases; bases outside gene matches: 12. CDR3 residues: CASSFNQPRGMNSPLHF. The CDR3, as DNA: TGCGCCAGCAGCTTTAACCAACCCAGGGGGATGAATTCACCCCTCCACTTT.

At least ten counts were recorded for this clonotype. DNA of the CDR3: TGCGCCAGCAGCTTGTTGGGGCTAGCGGGTGGCACAGATACGCAGTATTTT. Its translation: CASSLLGLAGGTDTQYF. This rearrangement joins TRBV5-1 to TRBJ2-3, with 8 nucleotides matching TRBD2. The CDR3 loop spans 17 amino acids. Germline CDR1 reads SGHRS; CDR2 reads YFSETQ. The trim removed 1 base at V and 1 base at J, leaving 8 bases unmatched.

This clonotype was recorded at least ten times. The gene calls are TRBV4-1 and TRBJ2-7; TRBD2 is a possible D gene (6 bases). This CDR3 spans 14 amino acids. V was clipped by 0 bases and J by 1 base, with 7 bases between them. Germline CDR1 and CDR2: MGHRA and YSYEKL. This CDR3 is CASSQEGLSYEQYF. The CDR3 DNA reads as TGCGCCAGCAGCCAAGAAGGACTATCCTACGAGCAGTACTTC.

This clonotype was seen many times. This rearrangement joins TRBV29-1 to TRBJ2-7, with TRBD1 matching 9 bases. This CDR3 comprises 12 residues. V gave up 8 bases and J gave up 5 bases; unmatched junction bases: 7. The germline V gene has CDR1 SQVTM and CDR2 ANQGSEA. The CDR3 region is CSSRGQGHEQYF. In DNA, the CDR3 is TGCAGCTCGCGGGGACAGGGTCACGAGCAGTACTTC.

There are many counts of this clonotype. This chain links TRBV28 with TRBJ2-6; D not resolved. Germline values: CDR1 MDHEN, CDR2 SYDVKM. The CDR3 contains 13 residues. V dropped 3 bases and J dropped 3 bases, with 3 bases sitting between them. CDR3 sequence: CASSFGGANVLTF. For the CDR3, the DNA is TGTGCCAGCAGTTTCGGTGGGGCCAACGTCCTGACTTTC.

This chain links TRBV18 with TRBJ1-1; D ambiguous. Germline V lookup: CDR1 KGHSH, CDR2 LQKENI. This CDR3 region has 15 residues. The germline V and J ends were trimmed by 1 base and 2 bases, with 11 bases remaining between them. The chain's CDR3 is CASSPHREFNTEAFF. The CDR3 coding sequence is TGTGCCAGCTCACCACACCGTGAGTTTAACACTGAAGCTTTCTTT.

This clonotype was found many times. CDR3 loop: CASSFSPSPDTQYF. For the CDR3, the DNA is TGTGCCAGCAGCTTTTCCCCGTCACCCGATACGCAGTATTTT. The chain uses TRBV7-9 and TRBJ2-3, with D uncertain. Germline CDR1 is SEHNR and CDR2 is FQNEAQ (reference sequence). The V end lost 3 bases, the J end lost 6 bases, and 13 bases lay between the germline ends. This CDR3 spans 14 amino acids.

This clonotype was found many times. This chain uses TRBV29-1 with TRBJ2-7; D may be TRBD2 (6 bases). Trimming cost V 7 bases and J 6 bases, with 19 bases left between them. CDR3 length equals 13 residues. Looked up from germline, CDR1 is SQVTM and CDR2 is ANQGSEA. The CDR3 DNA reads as TGCAGCGCCTCCCGGGACTTTTTAGGCGAGCAGTACTTC. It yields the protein CSASRDFLGEQYF.

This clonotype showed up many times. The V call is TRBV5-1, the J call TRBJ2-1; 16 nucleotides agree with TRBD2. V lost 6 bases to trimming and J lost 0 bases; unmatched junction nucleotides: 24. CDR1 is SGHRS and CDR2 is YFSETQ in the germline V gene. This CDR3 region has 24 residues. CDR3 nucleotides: TGCGCCAGCAAAGCCCCCTTAGGGGGGCGTGGGACTAGCGGGAGGGAGAGCTCCTACAATGAGCAGTTCTTC. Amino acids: CASKAPLGGRGTSGRESSYNEQFF.